This T cell receptor (beta chain) comes out of a study of cytotoxic CD8 clonotypes in ibrutinib-treated CLL. Target depth was 1 in 200,000 to 1 in 1 million T cells, about 10x per clonotype. Assay: immunoSEQ multiplex PCR; the TCRdb copy retains only in-frame clones and omits some. The sample lists some 130,000 clones, 84% occurring once. The CDR3 totals 12 residues. Between the trimmed V and J ends, which lost 4 bases and 6 bases, there was a span of 13 bases. Germline V gene lookup returns CDR1 SQVTM and CDR2 ANQGSEA. The source of this sequence is a human donor with chronic lymphocytic leukemia. V usage is TRBV29-1 and J usage is TRBJ2-7; D is undetermined. Source: PBMCs, taken after 24 months of ibrutinib treatment. The CDR3 here is CSVGGSDREQYF. DNA for the CDR3: TGCAGCGTTGGCGGCTCAGACCGCGAGCAGTACTTC.